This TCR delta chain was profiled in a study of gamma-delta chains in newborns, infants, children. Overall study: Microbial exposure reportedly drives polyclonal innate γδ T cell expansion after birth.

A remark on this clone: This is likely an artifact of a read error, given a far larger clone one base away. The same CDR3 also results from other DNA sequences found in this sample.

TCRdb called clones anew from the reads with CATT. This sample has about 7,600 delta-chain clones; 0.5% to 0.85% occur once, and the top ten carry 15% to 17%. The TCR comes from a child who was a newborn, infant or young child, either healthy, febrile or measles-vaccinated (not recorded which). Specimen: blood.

The CDR3 region is CACERGMPLTAQLFF. The CDR3 region has the DNA TGTGCCTGTGAGAGGGGGATGCCTTTGACAGCACAACTCTTCTTT. The rearrangement links TRDV2 to TRDJ2; 7 bases line up with TRDD3. J gave up 0 bases and V 4 bases, and 4 bases lay outside the gene matches. Germline V CDR1 and CDR2: GEAIGNYY, EKD. There are 15 residues in the CDR3.